The 14 T cell receptor beta chains reported below all come from one sample, sequenced in a study of response to subunit inactivated influenza vaccine. TCRdb re-called the RT-PCR reads through MiXCR, storing one row per CDR3 protein. This repertoire shows hundreds of thousands of distinct CDR3 sequences, 14% found once; its top ten account for 5.5% to 8%. The specimen comprised PBMCs from blood, sampled around 15 days before vaccination. The receptors here all came from a man aged 50-60 years who received an inactivated influenza vaccine.

This clonotype was detected a few times. The chain carries TRBV27 and TRBJ1-4; D remains unclear. The CDR3 is 12 residues long. The V and J ends lost 7 bases and 8 bases respectively, with 11 bases between them. Germline CDR1 MNHEY, CDR2 SMNVEV (reference sequence). CDR3 DNA sequence: TGTGCCAGCAAGCAGGTAGAGGAAAAACTGTTTTTT. This gives the protein CASKQVEEKLFF.

V is TRBV29-1 and J is TRBJ2-1; a possible D gene is TRBD2 (6 bases). Germline lookup yields CDR1 SQVTM and CDR2 ANQGSEA. V was pared by 4 bases and J by 7 bases, with 14 bases between. The CDR3 covers 13 residues. In nucleotides, the CDR3 is TGCAGCGTTGGCGGGACCCCCGGTAATGAGCAGTTCTTC. Its translation is CSVGGTPGNEQFF.

Written as DNA, the CDR3 is TGTGCCAGCACCAGAAAGACAGGAAACACTGAAGCTTTCTTT. It yields the protein CASTRKTGNTEAFF. The chain combines TRBV5-6 with TRBJ1-1; a weak D match, TRBD1 (6 bases). CDR3 length equals 14 residues. V was clipped by 6 bases and J by 2 bases, with 14 bases between them. CDR1 SGHDT and CDR2 YYEEEE come from the germline V gene.

This clonotype occurred a few times. The chain links TRBV20-1 to TRBJ1-6; D not resolved. V was trimmed by 1 base and J by 8 bases, leaving 9 bases between them. Germline CDR1 DFQATT, CDR2 SNEGSKA (reference sequence). The CDR3 is 13 amino acids. CDR3 protein: CSARGVSDSPLHF. The CDR3, as DNA: TGCAGTGCTAGAGGAGTCAGTGATTCACCCCTCCACTTT.

The genes are TRBV4-2 and TRBJ2-5; D tentatively reads TRBD1 or TRBD2 (5 bases each). CDR3 length equals 17 residues. In germline, CDR1 is LGHNA, CDR2 YNFKEQ. V lost 3 bases to trimming and J lost 7 bases, with 24 bases between them. The CDR3 DNA reads as TGTGCCAGCAGCCAGACTCCCGGGACCCCTGCCCTCGGGACCCAGTACTTC. Translating it yields CASSQTPGTPALGTQYF.

This clonotype showed up just a few times. This chain connects TRBV12-3 or TRBV12-4 to TRBJ1-1, with TRBD1 matching over 10 bases. Trimming removed 5 bases from V and 2 bases from J; junction bases left unmatched: 2. CDR3 length: 14 residues. CDR3 in DNA: TGTGCCAGCAGTATGACAGGGGGCAACACTGAAGCTTTCTTT. Its protein product is CASSMTGGNTEAFF.

In its sample, this clonotype was seen many times. V gene TRBV12-3 or TRBV12-4 combines with J gene TRBJ1-1; D is undetermined. Trimming left V 6 bases short and J 1 base short, with 12 bases between. This CDR3 spans 14 amino acids. The CDR3 DNA is TGTGCCAGCAGCCCCCGCGGTCGGAACACTGAAGCTTTCTTT. This sequence encodes CASSPRGRNTEAFF.

V usage is TRBV20-1 and J usage is TRBJ2-1; 10 nucleotides line up with TRBD2. CDR1 and CDR2 (germline): DFQATT, SNEGSKA (reference sequence). Trimming cost V 1 base and J 4 bases; bases outside gene matches: 4. The CDR3 is 15 residues long. CDR3 loop: CSARVLAGEYNEQFF. CDR3 coding DNA: TGCAGTGCTAGAGTTCTAGCGGGAGAATACAATGAGCAGTTCTTC.

In its sample, this clonotype was seen a few times. The rearrangement uses TRBV6-2 or TRBV6-3 and TRBJ2-5; TRBD1 or TRBD2 may be the D gene (5 bases each). Germline V gives CDR1 MNHEY, CDR2 SVGEGT. The CDR3 length is 15 residues. The V gene lost 6 bases and the J gene lost 2 bases, with 16 bases spanning the gap. The CDR3 loop reads CASRAGTLDQETQYF. The CDR3 DNA follows: TGTGCCAGCAGGGCAGGGACCTTGGATCAAGAGACCCAGTACTTC.

A few counts support this clonotype. This rearrangement joins TRBV12-3 or TRBV12-4 to TRBJ2-2; 9 nucleotides line up with TRBD2. This CDR3 is 15 amino acids long. The V segment lost 6 bases and the J segment 3 bases; nucleotides outside the gene matches: 5. This CDR3 is CASSQGLAYTGELFF. The CDR3 DNA sequence: TGTGCCAGCAGCCAGGGACTAGCCTACACCGGGGAGCTGTTTTTT.

This clonotype has at least ten counts. Sequence at one end of the junction differs from germline and may be a read error. The rearrangement joins TRBV7-2 to TRBJ2-3; 7 bases are a match to TRBD2. Germline lookup yields CDR1 SGHTA and CDR2 FQGNSA. The CDR3 sequence is 15 residues long. The CDR3 nucleotides read TGTGCCAGCAGTTTAGCGGCGGGGGGCACAGATACGCAGTATTTT. Its protein product is CASSLAAGGTDTQYF.

This clonotype was observed a handful of times. J is TRBJ2-2 and V is TRBV6-2 or TRBV6-3; D not certain. The CDR3 is 14 amino acids. CDR1 MNHEY and CDR2 SVGEGT come from the germline V gene. The ends were cut back, 7 bases at V and 4 bases at J, with 13 bases in the middle. CDR3 sequence reads: CASTGPPGTGELFF. The CDR3 nucleotides read TGTGCCAGCACTGGCCCCCCGGGCACCGGGGAGCTGTTTTTT.

This clonotype was detected only a few times. The V gene is TRBV19, the J gene TRBJ2-2; weak D call: TRBD2 (5 bases). The ends were cut back, 8 bases at V and 4 bases at J, with 14 bases in the middle. The CDR3 runs 14 residues. Looked up from germline, CDR1 is LNHDA and CDR2 is SQIVND (reference sequence). The CDR3 nucleotides read TGTGCCAGTTCTCCTGGACTTCGCACCGGGGAGCTGTTTTTT. Protein sequence: CASSPGLRTGELFF.

This rearrangement joins TRBV10-3 to TRBJ2-7; TRBD1 is a possible D gene (6 bases). Trimming left V 0 bases short and J 4 bases short, with 13 bases between. This CDR3 spans 15 amino acids. Per the germline V gene, CDR1 is ENHRY and CDR2 is SYGVKD. In nucleotides, the CDR3 is TGTGCCATCAGTGAGTCGTTTGGGGGCGGTTACGAGCAGTACTTC. Translation: CAISESFGGGYEQYF.